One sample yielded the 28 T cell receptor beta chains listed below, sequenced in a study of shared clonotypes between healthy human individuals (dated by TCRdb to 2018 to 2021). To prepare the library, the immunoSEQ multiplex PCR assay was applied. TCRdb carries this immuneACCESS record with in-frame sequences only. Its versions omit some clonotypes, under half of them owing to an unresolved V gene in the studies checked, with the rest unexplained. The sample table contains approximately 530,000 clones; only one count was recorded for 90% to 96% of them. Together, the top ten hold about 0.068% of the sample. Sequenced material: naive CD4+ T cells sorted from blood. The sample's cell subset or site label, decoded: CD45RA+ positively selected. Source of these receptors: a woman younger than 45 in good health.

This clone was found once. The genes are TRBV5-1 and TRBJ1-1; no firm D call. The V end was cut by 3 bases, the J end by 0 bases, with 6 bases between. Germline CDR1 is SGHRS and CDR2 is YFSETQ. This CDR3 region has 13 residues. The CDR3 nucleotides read TGCGCCAGCAGCTCGAAAGTGAACACTGAAGCTTTCTTT. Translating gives CASSSKVNTEAFF.

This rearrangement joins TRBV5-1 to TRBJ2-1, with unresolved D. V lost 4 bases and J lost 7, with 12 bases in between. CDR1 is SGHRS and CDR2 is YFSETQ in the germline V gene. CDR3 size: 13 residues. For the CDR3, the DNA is TGCGCCAGCAGCCCCGCGACCGCGAATGAGCAGTTCTTC. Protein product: CASSPATANEQFF.

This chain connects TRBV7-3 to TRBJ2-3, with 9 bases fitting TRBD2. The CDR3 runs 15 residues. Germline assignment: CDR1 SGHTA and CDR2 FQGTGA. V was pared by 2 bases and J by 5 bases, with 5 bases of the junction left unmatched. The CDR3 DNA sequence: TGTGCCAGCAGCTTAGCGGGAGGGCGGGGAGATACGCAGTATTTT. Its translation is CASSLAGGRGDTQYF.

The CDR3 loop reads CASSSALWDPTEAFF. The CDR3 nucleotides are TGTGCCAGCAGCTCGGCCCTGTGGGATCCTACTGAAGCTTTCTTT. The chain is built from TRBV5-8 and TRBJ1-1; D is unclear. This CDR3 contains 15 residues. The germline CDR1 and CDR2 sequences are SGHTS and YDEGEE. The V gene lost 3 bases and the J gene lost 5 bases, with 17 bases spanning the gap.

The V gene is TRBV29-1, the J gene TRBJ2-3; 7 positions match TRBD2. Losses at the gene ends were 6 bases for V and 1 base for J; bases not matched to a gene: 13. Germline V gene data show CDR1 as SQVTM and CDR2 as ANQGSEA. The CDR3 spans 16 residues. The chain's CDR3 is CSVQLSLAGGTDTQYF. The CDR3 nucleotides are TGCAGCGTCCAGCTCAGTCTGGCGGGAGGCACAGATACGCAGTATTTT.

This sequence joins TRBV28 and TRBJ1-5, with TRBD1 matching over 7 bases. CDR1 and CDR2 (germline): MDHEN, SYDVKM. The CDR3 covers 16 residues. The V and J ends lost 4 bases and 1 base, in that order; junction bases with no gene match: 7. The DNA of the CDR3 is TGTGCCAGCAGTTCCGACAGGGTATGGAGCAATCAGCCCCAGCATTTT. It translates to CASSSDRVWSNQPQHF.

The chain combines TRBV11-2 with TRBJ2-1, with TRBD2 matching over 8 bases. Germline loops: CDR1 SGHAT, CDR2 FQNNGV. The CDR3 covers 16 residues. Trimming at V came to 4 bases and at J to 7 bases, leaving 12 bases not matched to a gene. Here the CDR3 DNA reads TGTGCCAGCAGCTCATACCAGCGGGAGTTGTTTAATGAGCAGTTCTTC. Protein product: CASSSYQRELFNEQFF.

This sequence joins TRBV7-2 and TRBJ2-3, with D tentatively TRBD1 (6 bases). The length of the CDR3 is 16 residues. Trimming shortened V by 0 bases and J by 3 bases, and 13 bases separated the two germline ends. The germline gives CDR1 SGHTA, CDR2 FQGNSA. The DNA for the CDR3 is TGTGCCAGCAGCTTAGCGGGGGCGATAAGGACAGATACGCAGTATTTT. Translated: CASSLAGAIRTDTQYF.

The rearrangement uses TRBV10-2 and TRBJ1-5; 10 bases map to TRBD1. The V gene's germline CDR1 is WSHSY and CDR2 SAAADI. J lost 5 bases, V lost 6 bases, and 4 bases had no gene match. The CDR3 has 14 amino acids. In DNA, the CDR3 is TGCGCCAGCAGCACCGGGACAGGGGATCAGCCCCAGCATTTT. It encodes CASSTGTGDQPQHF.

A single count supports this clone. The CDR3 DNA sequence: TGTGCCAGCAGTCCGGGGCAGGGGGGCAACAATGAGCAGTTCTTC. It codes for CASSPGQGGNNEQFF. The chain recombines TRBV2 with TRBJ2-1, with D tentatively TRBD1 (7 bases). The CDR3 extends over 15 amino acids. The germline V and J ends were trimmed by 5 bases and 5 bases, with 16 bases remaining between them. Germline V lookup: CDR1 SNHLY, CDR2 FYNNEI.

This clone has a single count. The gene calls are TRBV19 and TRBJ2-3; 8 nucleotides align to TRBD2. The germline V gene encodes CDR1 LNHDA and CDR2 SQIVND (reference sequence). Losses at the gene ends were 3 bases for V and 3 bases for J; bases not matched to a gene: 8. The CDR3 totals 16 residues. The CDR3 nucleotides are TGTGCCAGTAGTATTGGTGGCGGGAGGATGACAGATACGCAGTATTTT. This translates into CASSIGGGRMTDTQYF. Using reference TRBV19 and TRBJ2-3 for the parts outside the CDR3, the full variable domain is DGGITQSPKYLFRKEGQNVTLSCEQNLNHDAMYWYRQDPGQGLRLIYYSQIVNDFQKGDIAEGYSVSREKKESFPLTVTSAQKNPTAFYLCASSIGGGRMTDTQYFGPGTRLTVL.

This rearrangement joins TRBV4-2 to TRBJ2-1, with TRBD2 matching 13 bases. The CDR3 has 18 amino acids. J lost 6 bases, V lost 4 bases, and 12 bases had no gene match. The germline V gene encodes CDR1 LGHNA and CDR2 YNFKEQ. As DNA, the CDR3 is TGTGCCAGCAGCCCTCGGACTAGCGGGAGTTCGGTGGGCAATGAGCAGTTCTTC. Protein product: CASSPRTSGSSVGNEQFF.

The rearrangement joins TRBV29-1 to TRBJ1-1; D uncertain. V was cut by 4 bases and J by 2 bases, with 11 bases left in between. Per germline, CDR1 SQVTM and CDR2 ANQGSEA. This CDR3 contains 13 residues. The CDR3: CSVVGFGNTEAFF. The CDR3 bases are TGCAGCGTTGTAGGGTTCGGAAACACTGAAGCTTTCTTT.

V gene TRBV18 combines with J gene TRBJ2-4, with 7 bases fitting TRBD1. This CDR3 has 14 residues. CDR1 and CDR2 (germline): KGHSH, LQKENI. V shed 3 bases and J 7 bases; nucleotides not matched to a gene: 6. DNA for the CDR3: TGTGCCAGCTCACCTCGACAGGGTAGGAACATTCAGTACTTC. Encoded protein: CASSPRQGRNIQYF.

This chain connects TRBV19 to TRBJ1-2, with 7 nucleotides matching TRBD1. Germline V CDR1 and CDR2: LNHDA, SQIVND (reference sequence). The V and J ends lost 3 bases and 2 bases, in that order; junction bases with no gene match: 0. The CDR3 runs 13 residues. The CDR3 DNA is TGTGCCAGTAGTATGACAGGGAACTATGGCTACACCTTC. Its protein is CASSMTGNYGYTF. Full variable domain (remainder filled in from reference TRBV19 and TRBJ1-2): DGGITQSPKYLFRKEGQNVTLSCEQNLNHDAMYWYRQDPGQGLRLIYYSQIVNDFQKGDIAEGYSVSREKKESFPLTVTSAQKNPTAFYLCASSMTGNYGYTFGSGTRLTVV.

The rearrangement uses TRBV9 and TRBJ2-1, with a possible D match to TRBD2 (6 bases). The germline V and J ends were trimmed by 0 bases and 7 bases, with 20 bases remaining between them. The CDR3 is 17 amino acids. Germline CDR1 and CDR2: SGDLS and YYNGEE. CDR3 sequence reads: CASSVESWRERGNEQFF. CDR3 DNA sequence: TGTGCCAGCAGCGTAGAAAGCTGGAGGGAGAGAGGGAATGAGCAGTTCTTC.

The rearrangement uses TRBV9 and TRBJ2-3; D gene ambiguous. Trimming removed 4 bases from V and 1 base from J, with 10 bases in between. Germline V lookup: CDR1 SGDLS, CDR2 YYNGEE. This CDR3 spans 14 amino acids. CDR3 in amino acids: CASSLRPGTDTQYF. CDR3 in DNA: TGTGCCAGCAGCCTACGCCCCGGCACAGATACGCAGTATTTT.

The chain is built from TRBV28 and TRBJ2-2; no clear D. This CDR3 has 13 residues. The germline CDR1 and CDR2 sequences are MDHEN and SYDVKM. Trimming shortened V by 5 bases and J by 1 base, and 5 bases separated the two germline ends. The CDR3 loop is CASSQQNTGELFF. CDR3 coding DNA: TGTGCCAGCAGTCAACAGAACACCGGGGAGCTGTTTTTT. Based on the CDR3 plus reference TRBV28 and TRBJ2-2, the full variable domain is DVKVTQSSRYLVKRTGEKVFLECVQDMDHENMFWYRQDPGLGLRLIYFSYDVKMKEKGDIPEGYSVSREKKERFSLILESASTNQTSMYLCASSQQNTGELFFGEGSRLTVL.

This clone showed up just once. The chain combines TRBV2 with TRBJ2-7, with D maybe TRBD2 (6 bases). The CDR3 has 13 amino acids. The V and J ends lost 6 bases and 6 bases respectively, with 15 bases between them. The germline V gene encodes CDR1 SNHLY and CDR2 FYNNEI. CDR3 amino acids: CASRGGEAGEQYF. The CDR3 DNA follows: TGTGCCAGCAGAGGTGGGGAGGCGGGCGAGCAGTACTTC.

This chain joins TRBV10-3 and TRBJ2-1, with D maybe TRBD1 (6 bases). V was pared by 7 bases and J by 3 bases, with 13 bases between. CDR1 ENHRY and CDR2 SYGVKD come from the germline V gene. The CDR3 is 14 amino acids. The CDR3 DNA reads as TGTGCCATCACTTCCGGGACAAACTACAATGAGCAGTTCTTC. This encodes CAITSGTNYNEQFF.

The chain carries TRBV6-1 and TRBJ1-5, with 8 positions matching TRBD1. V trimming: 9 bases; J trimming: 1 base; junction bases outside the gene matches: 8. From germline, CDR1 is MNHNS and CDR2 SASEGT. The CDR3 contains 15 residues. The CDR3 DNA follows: TGTGCCAGTCAAGGACAGGGCGGAAGCAATCAGCCCCAGCATTTT. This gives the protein CASQGQGGSNQPQHF.

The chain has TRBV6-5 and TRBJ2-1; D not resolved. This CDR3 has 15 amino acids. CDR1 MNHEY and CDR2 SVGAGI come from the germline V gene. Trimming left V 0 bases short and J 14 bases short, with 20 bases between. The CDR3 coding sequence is TGTGCCAGCAGTTACTCGGTTTCCGGGTTGGAGCTTAAGTTCTTC. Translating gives CASSYSVSGLELKFF.

This CDR3 is CASSLGGSGSTDTQYF. The CDR3, as DNA: TGTGCCAGCAGCTTGGGGGGTAGCGGGAGCACAGATACGCAGTATTTT. The chain recombines TRBV5-4 with TRBJ2-3, with TRBD2 matching 7 bases. With 0 bases clipped from V and 0 bases from J, the junction kept 4 bases outside the gene matches. The CDR3 spans 16 residues. Looked up from germline, CDR1 is SGHNT and CDR2 is YYREEE (reference sequence).

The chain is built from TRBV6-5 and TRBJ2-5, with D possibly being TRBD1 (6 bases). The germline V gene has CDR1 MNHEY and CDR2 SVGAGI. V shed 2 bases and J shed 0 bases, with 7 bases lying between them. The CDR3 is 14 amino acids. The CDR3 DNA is TGTGCCAGCAGTTACGGGACATACCAAGAGACCCAGTACTTC. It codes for CASSYGTYQETQYF.

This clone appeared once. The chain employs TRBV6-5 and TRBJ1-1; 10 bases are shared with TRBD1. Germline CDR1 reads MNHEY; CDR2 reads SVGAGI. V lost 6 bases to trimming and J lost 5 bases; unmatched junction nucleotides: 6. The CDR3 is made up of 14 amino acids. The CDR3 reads CASRGDRGLTEAFF. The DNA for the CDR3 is TGTGCCAGCAGGGGGGACAGGGGTTTAACTGAAGCTTTCTTT.

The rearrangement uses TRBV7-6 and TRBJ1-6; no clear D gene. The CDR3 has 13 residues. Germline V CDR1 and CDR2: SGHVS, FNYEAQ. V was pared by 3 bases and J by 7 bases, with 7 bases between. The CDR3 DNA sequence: TGTGCCAGCAGCTTTGGAAGGAATTCACCCCTCCACTTT. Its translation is CASSFGRNSPLHF.

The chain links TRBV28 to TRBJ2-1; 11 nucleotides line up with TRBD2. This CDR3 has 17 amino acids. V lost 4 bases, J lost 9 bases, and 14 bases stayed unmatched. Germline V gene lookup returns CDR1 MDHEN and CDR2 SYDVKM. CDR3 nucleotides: TGTGCCAGCAGTTCTCCGGGACTAGCGGAGCACAGGGGTGAGCAGTTCTTC. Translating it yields CASSSPGLAEHRGEQFF.

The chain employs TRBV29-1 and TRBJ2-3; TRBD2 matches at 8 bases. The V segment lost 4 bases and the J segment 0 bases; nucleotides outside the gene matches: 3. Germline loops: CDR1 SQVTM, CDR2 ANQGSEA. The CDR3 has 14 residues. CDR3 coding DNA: TGCAGCGTTGGTAGCGGGGTCAGCACAGATACGCAGTATTTT. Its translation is CSVGSGVSTDTQYF.